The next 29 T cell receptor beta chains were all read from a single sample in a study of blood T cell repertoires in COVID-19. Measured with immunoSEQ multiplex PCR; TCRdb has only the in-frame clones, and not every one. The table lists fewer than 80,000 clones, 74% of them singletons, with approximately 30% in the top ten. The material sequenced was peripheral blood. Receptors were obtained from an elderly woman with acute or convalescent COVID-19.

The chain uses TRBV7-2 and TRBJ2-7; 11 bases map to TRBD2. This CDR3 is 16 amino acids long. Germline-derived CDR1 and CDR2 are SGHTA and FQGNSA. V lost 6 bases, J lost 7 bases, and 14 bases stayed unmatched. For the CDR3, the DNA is TGTGCCAGCAGGCAACAAGGACTAGCGGGCTATGGGGAGCAGTACTTC. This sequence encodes CASRQQGLAGYGEQYF. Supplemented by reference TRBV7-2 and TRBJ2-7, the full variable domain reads GAGVSQSPSNKVTEKGKDVELRCDPISGHTALYWYRQSLGQGLEFLIYFQGNSAPDKSGLPSDRFSAERTGGSVSTLTIQRTQQEDSAVYLCASRQQGLAGYGEQYFGPGTRLTVT.

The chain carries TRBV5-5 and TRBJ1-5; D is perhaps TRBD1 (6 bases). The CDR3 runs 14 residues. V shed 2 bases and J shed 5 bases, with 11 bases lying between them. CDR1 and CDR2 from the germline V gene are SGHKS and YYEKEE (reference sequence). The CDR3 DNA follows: TGTGCCAGCAGCTTACAGGGAGGGGATCAGCCCCAGCATTTT. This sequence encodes CASSLQGGDQPQHF.

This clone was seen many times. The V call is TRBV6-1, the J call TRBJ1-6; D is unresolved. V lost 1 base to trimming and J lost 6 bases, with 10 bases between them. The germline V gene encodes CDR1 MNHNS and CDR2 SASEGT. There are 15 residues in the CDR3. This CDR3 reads CASSEGGGGNSPLHF. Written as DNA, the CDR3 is TGTGCCAGCAGTGAAGGGGGAGGCGGTAATTCACCCCTCCACTTT.

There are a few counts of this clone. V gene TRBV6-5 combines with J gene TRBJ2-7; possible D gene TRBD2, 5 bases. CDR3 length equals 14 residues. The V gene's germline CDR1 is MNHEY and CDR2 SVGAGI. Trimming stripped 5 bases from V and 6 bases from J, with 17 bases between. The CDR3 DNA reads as TGTGCCAGCAGTCGGACTTCCACCTCTTCCGAGCAGTACTTC. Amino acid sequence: CASSRTSTSSEQYF.

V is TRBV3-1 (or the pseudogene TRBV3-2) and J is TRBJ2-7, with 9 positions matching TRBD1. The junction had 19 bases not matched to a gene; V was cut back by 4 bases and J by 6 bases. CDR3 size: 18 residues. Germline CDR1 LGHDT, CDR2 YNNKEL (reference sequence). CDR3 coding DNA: TGTGCCAGCAGCCGCCTTACAGGGGGCGTTGCCCCTTTTAGCGAGCAGTACTTC. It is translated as CASSRLTGGVAPFSEQYF.

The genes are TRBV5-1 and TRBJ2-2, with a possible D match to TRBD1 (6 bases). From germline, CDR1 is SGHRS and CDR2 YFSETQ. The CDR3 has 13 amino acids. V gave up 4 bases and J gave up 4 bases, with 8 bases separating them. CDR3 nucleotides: TGCGCCAGCAGCGAAGGGGGCACCGGGGAGCTGTTTTTT. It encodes CASSEGGTGELFF.

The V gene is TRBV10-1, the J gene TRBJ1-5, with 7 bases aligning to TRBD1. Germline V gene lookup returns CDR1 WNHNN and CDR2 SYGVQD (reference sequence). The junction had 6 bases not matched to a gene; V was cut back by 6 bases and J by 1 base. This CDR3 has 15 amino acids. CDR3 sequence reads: CASSPQGDSNQPQHF. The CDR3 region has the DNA TGCGCCAGCAGCCCCCAGGGGGACAGCAATCAGCCCCAGCATTTT.

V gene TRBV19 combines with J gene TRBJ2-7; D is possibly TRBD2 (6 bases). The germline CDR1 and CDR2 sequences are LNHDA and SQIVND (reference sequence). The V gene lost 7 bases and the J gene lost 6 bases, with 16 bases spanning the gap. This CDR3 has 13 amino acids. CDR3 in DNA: TGTGCCAGTACCGGGCCACCGGGGGTCGAGCAGTACTTC. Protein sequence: CASTGPPGVEQYF.

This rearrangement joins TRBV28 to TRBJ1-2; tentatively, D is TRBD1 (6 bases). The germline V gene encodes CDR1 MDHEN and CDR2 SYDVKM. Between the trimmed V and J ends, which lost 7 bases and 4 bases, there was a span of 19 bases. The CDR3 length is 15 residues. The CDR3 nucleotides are TGTGCCAGCAAACGGCGGGGGGCGCGGATCTATGGCTACACCTTC. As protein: CASKRRGARIYGYTF.

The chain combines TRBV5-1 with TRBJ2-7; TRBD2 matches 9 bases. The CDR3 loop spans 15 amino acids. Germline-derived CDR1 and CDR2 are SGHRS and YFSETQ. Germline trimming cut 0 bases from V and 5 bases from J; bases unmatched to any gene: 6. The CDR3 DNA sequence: TGCGCCAGCAGCTTGGCCCCTAGCGGGACTAACGAGCAGTACTTC. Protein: CASSLAPSGTNEQYF.

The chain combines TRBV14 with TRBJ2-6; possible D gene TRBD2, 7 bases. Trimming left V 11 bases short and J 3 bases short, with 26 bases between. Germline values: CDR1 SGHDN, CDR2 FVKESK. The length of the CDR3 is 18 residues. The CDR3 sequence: CAPCNVGGESCGANVLTF. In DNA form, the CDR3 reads TGTGCCCCCTGTAACGTAGGGGGGGAGAGTTGTGGGGCCAACGTCCTGACTTTC. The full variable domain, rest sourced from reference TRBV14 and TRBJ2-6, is EAGVTQFPSHSVIEKGQTVTLRCDPISGHDNLYWYRRVMGKEIKFLLHFVKESKQDESGMPNNRFLAERTGGTYSTLKVQPAELEDSGVYFCAPCNVGGESCGANVLTFGAGSRLTVL.

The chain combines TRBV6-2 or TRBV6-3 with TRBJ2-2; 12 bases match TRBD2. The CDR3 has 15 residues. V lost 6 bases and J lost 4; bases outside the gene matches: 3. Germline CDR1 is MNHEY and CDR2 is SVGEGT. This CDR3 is CASSGLAGITGELFF. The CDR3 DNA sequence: TGTGCCAGCAGCGGACTAGCGGGGATCACCGGGGAGCTGTTTTTT.

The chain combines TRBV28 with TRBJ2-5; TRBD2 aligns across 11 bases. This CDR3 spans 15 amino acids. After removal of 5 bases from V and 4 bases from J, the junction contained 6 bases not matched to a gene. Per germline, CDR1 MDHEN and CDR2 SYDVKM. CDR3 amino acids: CASSPLAGGGETQYF. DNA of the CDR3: TGTGCCAGCAGTCCGTTAGCGGGAGGGGGAGAGACCCAGTACTTC.

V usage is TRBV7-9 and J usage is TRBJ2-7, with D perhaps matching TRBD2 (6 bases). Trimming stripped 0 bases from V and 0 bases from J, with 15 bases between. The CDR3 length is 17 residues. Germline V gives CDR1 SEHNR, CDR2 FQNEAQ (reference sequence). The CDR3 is CASSLADGSSDSYEQYF. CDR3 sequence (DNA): TGTGCCAGCAGCTTAGCGGACGGTTCTAGCGACTCCTACGAGCAGTACTTC.

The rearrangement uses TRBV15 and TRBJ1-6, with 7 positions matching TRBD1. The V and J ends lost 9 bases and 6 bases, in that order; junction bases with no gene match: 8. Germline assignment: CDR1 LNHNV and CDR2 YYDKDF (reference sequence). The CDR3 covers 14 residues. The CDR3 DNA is TGTGCCACGGGATTGGGACAGTTTAATTCACCCCTCCACTTT. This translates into CATGLGQFNSPLHF. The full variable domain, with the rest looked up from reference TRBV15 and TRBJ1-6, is DAMVIQNPRYQVTQFGKPVTLSCSQTLNHNVMYWYQQKSSQAPKLLFHYYDKDFNNEADTPDNFQSRRPNTSFCFLDIRSPGLGDTAMYLCATGLGQFNSPLHFGNGTRLTVT.

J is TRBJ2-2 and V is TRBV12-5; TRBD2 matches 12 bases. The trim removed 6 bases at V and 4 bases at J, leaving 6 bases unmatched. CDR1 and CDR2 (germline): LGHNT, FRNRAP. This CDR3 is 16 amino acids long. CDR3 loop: CASGLLAGGSTGELFF. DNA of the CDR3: TGTGCTAGTGGACTTCTAGCGGGAGGGTCCACCGGGGAGCTGTTTTTT.

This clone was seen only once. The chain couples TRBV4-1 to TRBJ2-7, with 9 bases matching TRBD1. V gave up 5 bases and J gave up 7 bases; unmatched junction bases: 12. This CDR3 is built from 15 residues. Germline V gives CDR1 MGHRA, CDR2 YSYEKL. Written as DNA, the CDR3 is TGCGCCAGCAGCTCGCCCGGACAGGGGTTCGGAGAGCAGTACTTC. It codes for CASSSPGQGFGEQYF.

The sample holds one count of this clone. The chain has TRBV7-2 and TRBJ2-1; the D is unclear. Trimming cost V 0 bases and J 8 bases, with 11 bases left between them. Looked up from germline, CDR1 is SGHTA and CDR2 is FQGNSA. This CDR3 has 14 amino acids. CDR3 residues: CASSLAPSVHEQFF. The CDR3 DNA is TGTGCCAGCAGCTTAGCGCCGAGTGTGCATGAGCAGTTCTTC. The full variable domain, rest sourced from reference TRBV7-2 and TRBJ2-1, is GAGVSQSPSNKVTEKGKDVELRCDPISGHTALYWYRQSLGQGLEFLIYFQGNSAPDKSGLPSDRFSAERTGGSVSTLTIQRTQQEDSAVYLCASSLAPSVHEQFFGPGTRLTVL.

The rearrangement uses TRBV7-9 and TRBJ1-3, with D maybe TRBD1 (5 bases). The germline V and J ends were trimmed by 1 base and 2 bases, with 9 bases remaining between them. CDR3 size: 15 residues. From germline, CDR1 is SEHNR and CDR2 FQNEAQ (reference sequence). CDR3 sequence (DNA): TGTGCCAGCAGCTTAGGGATACAGGCTGGAAACACCATATATTTT. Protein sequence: CASSLGIQAGNTIYF.

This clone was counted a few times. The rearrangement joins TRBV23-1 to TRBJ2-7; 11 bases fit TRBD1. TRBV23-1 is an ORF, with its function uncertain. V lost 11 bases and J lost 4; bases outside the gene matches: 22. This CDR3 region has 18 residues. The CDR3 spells CAPQRPKYPGQGVYEQYF. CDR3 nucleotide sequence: TGCGCCCCCCAAAGACCAAAGTACCCGGGACAGGGGGTTTACGAGCAGTACTTC.

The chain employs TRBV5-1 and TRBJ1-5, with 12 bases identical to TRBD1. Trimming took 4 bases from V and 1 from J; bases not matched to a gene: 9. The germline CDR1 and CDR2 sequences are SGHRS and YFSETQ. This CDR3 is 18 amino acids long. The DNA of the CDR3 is TGCGCCAGCAGCCCCACGGGACAGGGGGCGCTGAGCAATCAGCCCCAGCATTTT. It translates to CASSPTGQGALSNQPQHF. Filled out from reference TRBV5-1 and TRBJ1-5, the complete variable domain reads KAGVTQTPRYLIKTRGQQVTLSCSPISGHRSVSWYQQTPGQGLQFLFEYFSETQRNKGNFPGRFSGRQFSNSRSEMNVSTLELGDSALYLCASSPTGQGALSNQPQHFGDGTRLSIL.

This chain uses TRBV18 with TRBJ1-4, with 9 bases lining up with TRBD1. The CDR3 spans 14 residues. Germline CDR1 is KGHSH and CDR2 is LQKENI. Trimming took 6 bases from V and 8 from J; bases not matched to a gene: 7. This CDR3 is CASSPGTGREKLFF. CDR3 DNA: TGTGCCAGCTCTCCCGGGACAGGGCGGGAAAAACTGTTTTTT. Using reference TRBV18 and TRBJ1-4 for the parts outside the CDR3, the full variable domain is NAGVMQNPRHLVRRRGQEARLRCSPMKGHSHVYWYRQLPEEGLKFMVYLQKENIIDESGMPKERFSAEFPKEGPSILRIQQVVRGDSAAYFCASSPGTGREKLFFGSGTQLSVL.

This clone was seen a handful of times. The CDR3 spells CASSGGTVKETQYF. DNA for the CDR3: TGTGCCAGCAGCGGAGGGACAGTCAAAGAGACCCAGTACTTC. This chain uses TRBV7-3 with TRBJ2-5; the D gene is possibly TRBD1 (7 bases). The CDR3 length is 14 residues. V lost 5 bases, J lost 3 bases, and 13 bases lay in between. The germline gives CDR1 SGHTA, CDR2 FQGTGA.

The CDR3 here is CASRPGVTKNIQYF. The CDR3 coding sequence is TGTGCCAGCAGGCCAGGGGTAACCAAAAACATTCAGTACTTC. This chain uses TRBV2 with TRBJ2-4; D possibly corresponds to TRBD1 (6 bases). The CDR3 consists of 14 residues. Germline-derived CDR1 and CDR2 are SNHLY and FYNNEI. V was cut by 6 bases and J by 2 bases, with 11 bases left in between.

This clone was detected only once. The CDR3 here is CASSLGTGVMETQYF. The CDR3 nucleotides read TGTGCCAGCAGCCTCGGGACAGGGGTGATGGAGACCCAGTACTTC. J is TRBJ2-5 and V is TRBV11-3; 10 nucleotides agree with TRBD1. The CDR3 has 15 amino acids. The germline gives CDR1 SGHNT, CDR2 YENEEA. The V and J ends lost 5 bases and 5 bases, in that order; junction bases with no gene match: 8.

DNA of the CDR3: TGCGCCAGCAGTGAACAGACAGATACGCAGTATTTT. It yields the protein CASSEQTDTQYF. The J gene is TRBJ2-3, the V gene TRBV10-2, with unresolved D. This CDR3 is built from 12 residues. Germline V CDR1 and CDR2: WSHSY, SAAADI. V was pared by 3 bases and J by 3 bases, with 4 bases between.

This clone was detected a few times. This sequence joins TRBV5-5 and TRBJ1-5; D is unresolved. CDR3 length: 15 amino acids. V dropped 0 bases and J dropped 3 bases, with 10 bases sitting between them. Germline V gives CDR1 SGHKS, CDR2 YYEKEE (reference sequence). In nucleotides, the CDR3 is TGTGCCAGCAGCTTGGCCCCGCAGATCAATCAGCCCCAGCATTTT. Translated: CASSLAPQINQPQHF.

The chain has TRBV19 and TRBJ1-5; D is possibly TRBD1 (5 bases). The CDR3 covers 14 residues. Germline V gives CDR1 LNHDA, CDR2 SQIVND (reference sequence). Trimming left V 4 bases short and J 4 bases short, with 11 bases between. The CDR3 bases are TGTGCCAGTAGTAGCCCGGGGGGTAATCAGCCCCAGCATTTT. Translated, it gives CASSSPGGNQPQHF.

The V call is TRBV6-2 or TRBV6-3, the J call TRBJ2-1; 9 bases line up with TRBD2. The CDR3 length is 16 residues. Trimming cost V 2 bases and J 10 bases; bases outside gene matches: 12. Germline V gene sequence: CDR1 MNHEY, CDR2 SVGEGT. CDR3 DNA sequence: TGTGCCAGCAGTTACGAGCGGGAGGTCGGGGGTCTGGAGCAGTTCTTC. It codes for CASSYEREVGGLEQFF.